Below are 32 T cell receptor beta chains sequenced from a single sample in a study of blood T cell repertoires in COVID-19. Here immunoSEQ multiplex PCR was the method, and the copy in TCRdb shows in-frame clones only, minus some. The sample shows tens of thousands of clones, 85% to 90% of them seen only once. The source material was peripheral blood. The receptors were gathered from a woman in her fifties or sixties with COVID-19, enrolled during active disease.

This clone was seen only once. This rearrangement joins TRBV9 to TRBJ1-2; possible D gene TRBD1, 6 bases. V lost 0 bases to trimming and J lost 8 bases, with 17 bases between them. The CDR3 contains 15 residues. Germline V gives CDR1 SGDLS, CDR2 YYNGEE. The CDR3 spells CASSVAIWAGAGYTF. In nucleotides, the CDR3 is TGTGCCAGCAGCGTAGCGATTTGGGCAGGGGCAGGCTACACCTTC.

The genes are TRBV14 and TRBJ2-2; TRBD2 aligns across 9 bases. With V trimmed by 1 base and J by 5 bases, 5 bases remained unmatched. Germline V gene data show CDR1 as SGHDN and CDR2 as FVKESK. The CDR3 consists of 16 residues. DNA for the CDR3: TGTGCCAGCAGCCAAGGACTAGCGGAGAGGACCGGGGAGCTGTTTTTT. It encodes CASSQGLAERTGELFF. The whole variable domain, remainder taken from reference TRBV14 and TRBJ2-2, is EAGVTQFPSHSVIEKGQTVTLRCDPISGHDNLYWYRRVMGKEIKFLLHFVKESKQDESGMPNNRFLAERTGGTYSTLKVQPAELEDSGVYFCASSQGLAERTGELFFGEGSRLTVL.

This chain uses TRBV10-2 with TRBJ1-2; 7 bases line up with TRBD1. CDR1 WSHSY and CDR2 SAAADI come from the germline V gene. V lost 6 bases and J lost 4; bases outside the gene matches: 5. This CDR3 region has 13 residues. CDR3 protein: CASSPTGTYGYTF. CDR3 in DNA: TGCGCCAGCAGCCCGACAGGGACCTATGGCTACACCTTC.

The chain has TRBV6-5 and TRBJ2-2; TRBD2 aligns across 14 bases. The CDR3 extends over 14 amino acids. V lost 11 bases, J lost 6 bases, and 5 bases stayed unmatched. In germline, CDR1 is MNHEY, CDR2 SVGAGI. CDR3 in amino acids: CAVGGLAGAGELFF. Written as DNA, the CDR3 is TGTGCCGTCGGGGGACTAGCGGGAGCCGGGGAGCTGTTTTTT.

This clone was picked up a small number of times. This rearrangement joins TRBV11-2 to TRBJ1-2; possible D gene TRBD1, 5 bases. V lost 1 base, J lost 2 bases, and 14 bases lay in between. The germline gives CDR1 SGHAT, CDR2 FQNNGV. This CDR3 has 16 residues. The CDR3 reads CASSLGGGRTNYGYTF. Here the CDR3 DNA reads TGTGCCAGCAGCTTAGGCGGAGGGCGGACAAACTATGGCTACACCTTC.

In its sample, this clone was seen once. CDR3 DNA sequence: TGTGCCATCAGTGGTTGGGCCGTGGATACGCAGTATTTT. It yields the protein CAISGWAVDTQYF. The rearrangement uses TRBV10-3 and TRBJ2-3; D ambiguous. The CDR3 is 13 residues long. V gave up 4 bases and J gave up 6 bases, with 11 bases separating them. The germline CDR1 and CDR2 sequences are ENHRY and SYGVKD.

This clone was found once. The V and J genes are TRBV24-1 and TRBJ2-1, with 9 bases matching TRBD2. This CDR3 region has 16 residues. With V trimmed by 5 bases and J by 0 bases, 4 bases remained unmatched. Germline lookup yields CDR1 KGHDR and CDR2 SFDVKD. CDR3 amino acids: CATSVAAGGSYNEQFF. Written as DNA, the CDR3 is TGTGCCACCAGTGTGGCAGCGGGGGGCTCCTACAATGAGCAGTTCTTC.

This chain connects TRBV7-2 to TRBJ1-6, with D hard to call. CDR3 size: 17 residues. V gave up 0 bases and J gave up 7 bases, with 16 bases separating them. The germline gives CDR1 SGHTA, CDR2 FQGNSA. CDR3 sequence (DNA): TGTGCCAGCAGCTTAGCGAGGGCCAGAGAAGGGAATTCACCCCTCCACTTT. It specifies CASSLARAREGNSPLHF.

The chain combines TRBV5-4 with TRBJ1-1; the D gene is possibly TRBD1 (5 bases). Germline lookup yields CDR1 SGHNT and CDR2 YYREEE (reference sequence). The CDR3 length is 13 residues. V was trimmed by 3 bases and J by 4 bases, leaving 10 bases between them. CDR3: CASSSMDITEAFF. CDR3 DNA: TGTGCCAGCAGCTCAATGGACATCACTGAAGCTTTCTTT.

V usage is TRBV23-1 and J usage is TRBJ1-5; D may be TRBD1 (6 bases). TRBV23-1 has ORF status, its function being uncertain. Trimming shortened V by 8 bases and J by 6 bases, and 23 bases separated the two germline ends. The CDR3 length is 16 residues. In nucleotides, the CDR3 is TGCGCCAGCTACCAAAGGGGGTCCAGGGAGGGTCAGCCCCAGCATTTT. Its translation is CASYQRGSREGQPQHF.

This clone occurred a few times. V gene TRBV5-4 combines with J gene TRBJ2-7; tentative D call: TRBD2 (5 bases). V shed 3 bases and J shed 0 bases, with 13 bases lying between them. The CDR3 has 15 amino acids. Germline values: CDR1 SGHNT, CDR2 YYREEE (reference sequence). The CDR3 is CASSSRGLSSYEQYF. DNA of the CDR3: TGTGCCAGCAGCTCCCGCGGACTGAGCTCCTACGAGCAGTACTTC. The entire variable domain, with the rest obtained from reference TRBV5-4 and TRBJ2-7, is as follows: ETGVTQSPTHLIKTRGQQVTLRCSSQSGHNTVSWYQQALGQGPQFIFQYYREEENGRGNFPPRFSGLQFPNYSSELNVNALELDDSALYLCASSSRGLSSYEQYFGPGTRLTVT.

The chain joins TRBV15 to TRBJ1-6; 9 positions agree with TRBD1. Germline V lookup: CDR1 LNHNV, CDR2 YYDKDF (reference sequence). The CDR3 is made up of 15 amino acids. Losses at the gene ends were 6 bases for V and 10 bases for J; bases not matched to a gene: 10. The chain's CDR3 is CATSRDRGLGSPLHF. In DNA, the CDR3 is TGTGCCACCAGTCGTGACAGGGGGTTGGGCTCACCCCTCCACTTT.

V usage is TRBV19 and J usage is TRBJ1-5; D may be TRBD1 (6 bases). Trimming took 10 bases from V and 4 from J, leaving 14 bases between them. CDR3 length equals 13 residues. Germline assignment: CDR1 LNHDA and CDR2 SQIVND (reference sequence). The CDR3, as DNA: TGTGCCACCAAGGACAGATCAAATCAGCCCCAGCATTTT. As protein: CATKDRSNQPQHF.

The chain uses TRBV6-4 and TRBJ2-5, with 8 bases identical to TRBD1. J lost 7 bases, V lost 6 bases, and 10 bases had no gene match. This CDR3 has 14 residues. CDR1 MRHNA and CDR2 SNTAGT come from the germline V gene. This CDR3 is CASSKDPDRGTQYF. For the CDR3, the DNA is TGTGCCAGCAGCAAGGACCCCGACAGGGGGACCCAGTACTTC.

This chain uses TRBV28 with TRBJ2-1, with 8 positions matching TRBD2. Germline V CDR1 and CDR2: MDHEN, SYDVKM. V shed 7 bases, J shed 2 bases, and the junction held 10 bases outside the gene matches. The CDR3 runs to 16 residues. The CDR3 DNA reads as TGTGCCAGCAACCCTCATACGGGAGGGACCTACAATGAGCAGTTCTTC. Translating gives CASNPHTGGTYNEQFF.

The genes are TRBV7-9 and TRBJ2-7, with D unresolved. This CDR3 comprises 11 residues. Looked up from germline, CDR1 is SEHNR and CDR2 is FQNEAQ (reference sequence). V lost 5 bases to trimming and J lost 3 bases, with 5 bases between them. This chain's CDR3 is CASSRYYEQYF. CDR3 nucleotide sequence: TGTGCCAGCAGCCGTTACTACGAGCAGTACTTC.

The chain has TRBV6-1 and TRBJ1-1, with D unclear. V was cut by 2 bases and J by 0 bases, with 16 bases left in between. Germline values: CDR1 MNHNS, CDR2 SASEGT. The CDR3 runs 17 residues. The CDR3: CASSERRMGRVNTEAFF. The CDR3 region has the DNA TGTGCCAGCAGTGAAAGAAGGATGGGCCGCGTGAACACTGAAGCTTTCTTT.

This clone has only one observation. This rearrangement joins TRBV15 to TRBJ2-5; possible D gene TRBD1, 6 bases. Per germline, CDR1 LNHNV and CDR2 YYDKDF (reference sequence). The CDR3 sequence is 13 residues long. The V end was cut by 8 bases, the J end by 5 bases, with 15 bases between. The chain's CDR3 is CATDKQGGETQYF. In nucleotides, the CDR3 is TGTGCCACCGACAAACAGGGTGGGGAGACCCAGTACTTC.

This clone was observed a single time. The chain employs TRBV21-1 and TRBJ2-2; no DNA check was done on the table's D call, TRBD2. TRBV21-1 is listed as a pseudogene. CDR3 length equals 15 residues. The CDR3 protein is CASSKRTSDTGELFF. The CDR3 region has the DNA TGTGCCAGCAGCAAAAGGACTAGCGACACCGGGGAGCTGTTTTTT.

The V and J genes are TRBV28 and TRBJ2-1; 13 nucleotides match TRBD2. CDR3 length: 15 residues. Germline CDR1 is MDHEN and CDR2 is SYDVKM. V lost 5 bases to trimming and J lost 7 bases; unmatched junction nucleotides: 5. The CDR3 sequence is CASSTSGRAGNEQFF. CDR3 in DNA: TGTGCCAGCAGTACTAGCGGGAGGGCGGGGAATGAGCAGTTCTTC.

V is TRBV30 and J is TRBJ1-1; 9 bases agree with TRBD1. Trimming took 3 bases from V and 4 from J; bases not matched to a gene: 12. The CDR3 runs 16 residues. Germline-derived CDR1 and CDR2 are GTSNPN and SVGIG (reference sequence). The CDR3 here is CAWSRKPGQGPTEAFF. The CDR3 DNA reads TGTGCCTGGAGCCGGAAACCGGGACAGGGCCCCACTGAAGCTTTCTTT.

This clone was picked up one time. The chain employs TRBV28 and TRBJ2-1; TRBD2 aligns across 13 bases. CDR3 size: 15 residues. Trimming at V came to 5 bases and at J to 4 bases, leaving 2 bases not matched to a gene. The germline V gene has CDR1 MDHEN and CDR2 SYDVKM. The CDR3 reads CASSGGLAGYNEQFF. The CDR3 DNA reads TGTGCCAGCAGTGGGGGACTAGCGGGGTACAATGAGCAGTTCTTC.

V is TRBV6-5 and J is TRBJ1-1, with D possibly matching TRBD1 (6 bases). V lost 7 bases, J lost 0 bases, and 12 bases lay in between. Per germline, CDR1 MNHEY and CDR2 SVGAGI. CDR3 length: 14 residues. Here the CDR3 DNA reads TGTGCCAGCAACCCGACAGGCATGAACACTGAAGCTTTCTTT. Translation gives CASNPTGMNTEAFF.

This chain uses TRBV6-4 with TRBJ1-2; D is ambiguous. V was trimmed by 2 bases and J by 8 bases, leaving 6 bases between them. From germline, CDR1 is MRHNA and CDR2 SNTAGT. The CDR3 spans 11 residues. The CDR3 spells CASSDQYGYTF. The CDR3, as DNA: TGTGCCAGCAGTGACCAGTACGGCTACACCTTC.

The rearrangement uses TRBV2 and TRBJ2-2; unclear D gene. This CDR3 has 13 residues. The V gene's germline CDR1 is SNHLY and CDR2 FYNNEI. V gave up 5 bases and J gave up 6 bases, with 10 bases separating them. CDR3 sequence reads: CASSPRSAGELFF. Written as DNA, the CDR3 is TGTGCCAGCAGTCCCCGATCGGCCGGGGAGCTGTTTTTT.

This sequence joins TRBV5-1 and TRBJ2-7; 14 bases line up with TRBD2. J was trimmed by 5 bases and V by 4 bases; bases with no gene match: 8. There are 16 residues in the CDR3. The germline V gene encodes CDR1 SGHRS and CDR2 YFSETQ. In DNA, the CDR3 is TGCGCCAGCAGCCGCGGACTAGCGGGAGGTATCAACGAGCAGTACTTC. Translating it yields CASSRGLAGGINEQYF.

The chain joins TRBV3-1 (or the pseudogene TRBV3-2) to TRBJ2-7, with 7 bases identical to TRBD2. The CDR3 has 17 residues. Germline assignment: CDR1 LGHDT and CDR2 YNNKEL (reference sequence). J gave up 0 bases and V 0 bases, and 8 bases lay outside the gene matches. As DNA, the CDR3 is TGTGCCAGCAGCCAAGAGGGTAGCGGGTCGAGCTCCTACGAGCAGTACTTC. Its protein product is CASSQEGSGSSSYEQYF.

This chain uses TRBV19 with TRBJ2-2; D is possibly TRBD1 (7 bases). Germline V lookup: CDR1 LNHDA, CDR2 SQIVND (reference sequence). The length of the CDR3 is 14 residues. The CDR3 loop is CASKHRGGTGELFF. Here the CDR3 DNA reads TGTGCTTCCAAACACAGGGGAGGCACCGGGGAGCTGTTTTTT.

The chain joins TRBV5-4 to TRBJ2-3; 7 nucleotides line up with TRBD2. Per germline, CDR1 SGHNT and CDR2 YYREEE (reference sequence). V shed 2 bases, J shed 5 bases, and the junction held 5 bases outside the gene matches. The CDR3 consists of 14 residues. The chain's CDR3 is CASSFAGDRDTQYF. The CDR3 nucleotides read TGTGCCAGCAGCTTTGCGGGAGACAGAGATACGCAGTATTTT.

This clone was seen just once. The chain has TRBV28 and TRBJ2-7; perhaps TRBD1 as D (6 bases). Germline lookup yields CDR1 MDHEN and CDR2 SYDVKM. CDR3 size: 13 residues. Trimming left V 6 bases short and J 3 bases short, with 12 bases between. The CDR3 DNA sequence: TGTGCCAGCAGACACAGGGTGTTCTACGAGCAGTACTTC. Residues: CASRHRVFYEQYF.

The rearrangement links TRBV5-4 to TRBJ1-4, with TRBD1 identical over 10 bases. Germline CDR1 and CDR2: SGHNT and YYREEE (reference sequence). The J segment lost 13 bases and the V segment lost 3 bases, leaving 3 bases of the junction unmatched. The CDR3 length is 12 residues. DNA of the CDR3: TGTGCCAGCAGCTATGACAGGGGGCGACTGTTTTTT. This gives the protein CASSYDRGRLFF.

The gene calls are TRBV12-3 or TRBV12-4 and TRBJ1-2; 7 bases agree with TRBD1. The CDR3 has 13 residues. V lost 5 bases and J lost 8; bases outside the gene matches: 8. Here the CDR3 DNA reads TGTGCCAGCAGTCCGACAGGGTTTATGGGCTACACCTTC. It specifies CASSPTGFMGYTF.